This is a list of T cell receptor beta chains from one sample in a study of vaccination effects on CD4 cells after COVID-19. The antigens these receptors bind are not known. The method was immunoSEQ multiplex PCR; TCRdb's version includes in-frame clones alone and lacks a portion of them. The repertoire holds some 22,000 clones, with around 70% as singletons. The material was CD4+ T cells from PBMCs cultured with SARS-CoV-2 spike peptides, obtained after COVID-19 vaccination. These receptors were taken from a human donor who received a COVID-19 vaccine. Each CDR3 is given with its conserved first and last residue. A D gene is named only where the DNA matches it firmly. The size of a clone is reported for some rows only, either as once, few or many, or as a class for expanded clones.

.	.	TRBJ2-1	TRBV7-7	TGTGCCAGCAGATCCGGGACAAGAGTTGAGCAGTTCTTC	CASRSGTRVEQFF
TRBD2	.	TRBJ2-7	TRBV3-1/TRBV3-2	TGTGCCAGCAGCCCGGGACTAGCGGGAGCTAGCGAGCAGTACTTC	CASSPGLAGASEQYF
.	.	TRBJ1-6	TRBV7-9	TGTGCCAGCAGCTTAGTTAGTACGGGTTCACCCCTCCACTTT	CASSLVSTGSPLHF
TRBD1	.	TRBJ2-3	TRBV27	TGTGCCAGCAAAACGACAGGGGGCCCTAGCACAGATACGCAGTATTTT	CASKTTGGPSTDTQYF
.	.	TRBJ1-2	TRBV5-1	TGCGCCAGCAGCACCACAGGGTTCGGCTACACCTTC	CASSTTGFGYTF
TRBD1	.	TRBJ1-2	TRBV25-1	TGTGCCAGCAGTGAACCCGACAGGGTGGCCTACACCTTC	CASSEPDRVAYTF
TRBD1	.	TRBJ2-1	TRBV2	TGTGCCAGTCAGACCGGGACAGGTATTCCCAATGAGCAGTTCTTC	CASQTGTGIPNEQFF
TRBD1	.	TRBJ2-5	TRBV6-5	TGTGCCAGCAGAACAGGGGGCGCCGGGGGAGAGACCCAGTACTTC	CASRTGGAGGETQYF
.	.	TRBJ2-3	TRBV19	TGTGCCAGTAGTAAAAAGGAGGGCCGGCGTCTCGTTACGCAGTATTTT	CASSKKEGRRLVTQYF
.	.	TRBJ2-2	TRBV6-2/TRBV6-3	TGTGCCAGCAGTTACAGGGAGGAGGCCGGGGAGCTGTTTTTT	CASSYREEAGELFF
TRBD2	.	TRBJ2-7	TRBV7-2	TGTGCCAGCAGCTTAAGTAGCGGGAGCTCCTACGAGCAGTACTTC	CASSLSSGSSYEQYF
TRBD1	medium-sized	TRBJ2-7	TRBV3-1/TRBV3-2	TGTGCCAGCAGCCTAGAGCAGGGGGCGCGAGGGCAGTACTTC	CASSLEQGARGQYF
TRBD1	few	TRBJ1-5	TRBV27	TGTGCCAGCAGAGACAGGGGGGGTCAGCCCCAGCATTTT	CASRDRGGQPQHF
.	.	TRBJ2-5	TRBV29-1	TGCAGCGTCGCCCAAGCGCAGGGACCCCAAGAGACCCAGTACTTC	CSVAQAQGPQETQYF
.	few	TRBJ1-1	TRBV7-8	TGTGCCAGCAGCATCAGGGAGCGGAACACTGAAGCTTTCTTT	CASSIRERNTEAFF
TRBD1	few	TRBJ1-1	TRBV5-4	TGTGCCAGCAGCTTGAGCACACAGGGGCTCACTGAAGCTTTCTTT	CASSLSTQGLTEAFF
.	.	TRBJ1-3	TRBV7-2	TGTGCCAGCAGCTCGGGACTGGACAGTCCCCGCTCTGGAAACACCATATATTTT	CASSSGLDSPRSGNTIYF
.	.	TRBJ2-7	TRBV29-1	TGCAGCGTAGCCGCCAGCGGAGCCCCCTACGAGCAGTACTTC	CSVAASGAPYEQYF
TRBD2	.	TRBJ2-2	TRBV6-4	TGTGCCAGCAGTGACGGGACTAGCGGGACCGGGGAGCTGTTTTTT	CASSDGTSGTGELFF
.	few	TRBJ2-3	TRBV7-9	TGTGCCAGCAGCTTAGAGCTGAGCACAGATACGCAGTATTTT	CASSLELSTDTQYF
TRBD2	.	TRBJ2-7	TRBV3-1/TRBV3-2	TGTGCCAGCAGCCCGAGCGGGACGGGCTCCTACGAGCAGTACTTC	CASSPSGTGSYEQYF
TRBD2	.	TRBJ2-3	TRBV11-2	TGTGCCAGCAGCTTAGGATATCGACTAGCGGGAGGCTCAGATACGCAGTATTTT	CASSLGYRLAGGSDTQYF
.	.	TRBJ1-2	TRBV30	TGTGCCTGGAGTGTCAACTATGGCTACACCTTC	CAWSVNYGYTF
.	.	TRBJ2-3	TRBV20-1	TGCAGTGCTAGTTTACGGGAAGATACGCAGTATTTT	CSASLREDTQYF
.	.	TRBJ1-2	TRBV14	TGTGCCAGCAGCCCCTACATAGGCGTGGGAGGCTACACCTTC	CASSPYIGVGGYTF
TRBD2	.	TRBJ2-1	TRBV18	TGTGCCAGCTCATTCAACGAGGCTAGCGGGAGGGCCAGCAATGAGCAGTTCTTC	CASSFNEASGRASNEQFF
.	.	TRBJ1-1	TRBV12-1	TGTGCCAGCAGGGAAGGGGGGACTGAAGCTTTCTTT	CASREGGTEAFF
.	.	TRBJ1-6	TRBV3-1/TRBV3-2	TGTGCCAGCAGGTTAGTCGTCCCCAATTCACCCCTCCACTTT	CASRLVVPNSPLHF
.	.	TRBJ1-2	TRBV3-1/TRBV3-2	TGTGCCAGCAGCCAAGGGACGGTACAAACTAACTATGGCTACACCTTC	CASSQGTVQTNYGYTF
.	.	TRBJ2-2	TRBV9	TGTGCCAGCAGCTCCAGAGGACAGCTGAACACCGGGGAGCTGTTTTTT	CASSSRGQLNTGELFF
.	.	TRBJ1-1	TRBV5-1	TGCGCCAGCAGCCGACAAGACAGGAACACTGAAGCTTTCTTT	CASSRQDRNTEAFF
.	.	TRBJ1-2	TRBV13	TGTGCCAGCAGCTTAGGCCGGCAGGGGTATGAGAATGGCTACACCTTC	CASSLGRQGYENGYTF
TRBD1	.	TRBJ1-3	TRBV4-2	TGTGCCAGCAGCCGAGACCTGGGACAGCTTCCCTCTGGAAACACCATATATTTT	CASSRDLGQLPSGNTIYF
TRBD2	.	TRBJ2-7	TRBV4-2	TGTGCCAGCAGCCAAGATCGGACTAGCGGGGGGCAGCAGTACTTC	CASSQDRTSGGQQYF
.	.	TRBJ2-7	TRBV2	TGTGCCAGCAGTGACAGGGACCAGGGAGAGCAGTACTTC	CASSDRDQGEQYF
.	.	TRBJ2-5	TRBV12-3/TRBV12-4	TGTGCCAGCAGCCACCTCATGGGAGAGACCCAGTACTTC	CASSHLMGETQYF
TRBD2	few	TRBJ2-1	TRBV10-1	TGCGCCAGCAGTGATTCGGGGGGGGCCTACAATGAGCAGTTCTTC	CASSDSGGAYNEQFF
.	few	TRBJ2-7	TRBV2	TGTGCCAGCAGACTGGACGGCGCAAGCGAGCAGTACTTC	CASRLDGASEQYF
.	.	TRBJ1-5	TRBV3-1/TRBV3-2	TGTGCCAGCAGCGGACAGCTTAGCAATCAGCCCCAGCATTTT	CASSGQLSNQPQHF
.	.	TRBJ2-7	TRBV7-2	TGTGCCAGCAGCGGGGGTCAAGGCTACGAGCAGTACTTC	CASSGGQGYEQYF
TRBD2	.	TRBJ2-7	TRBV2	TGTGCCAGCAGTGAACTCCCTAGCGGGCGCTCCTACGAGCAGTACTTC	CASSELPSGRSYEQYF
TRBD1	.	TRBJ1-2	TRBV6-5	TGTGCCAGCAGCCGCGGACAGGGGGCAGATGGCTACACCTTC	CASSRGQGADGYTF
TRBD1	.	TRBJ1-5	TRBV5-1	TGCGCCAGCAGCATACAGGGGGATCAGCCCCAGCATTTT	CASSIQGDQPQHF
TRBD2	.	TRBJ2-1	TRBV7-9	TGTGCCAGCAGCTTAGGACTAGCGTCCTACAATGAGCAGTTCTTC	CASSLGLASYNEQFF
.	.	TRBJ1-4	TRBV7-9	TGTGCCAGCAGCCTCGGGCAGGGGAGGCATGGATACGAAAAACTGTTTTTT	CASSLGQGRHGYEKLFF
.	.	TRBJ2-5	TRBV28	TGTGCCAGCAGTTTATTAGGGTGGTCGGGCCAAGAGACCCAGTACTTC	CASSLLGWSGQETQYF
TRBD2	few	TRBJ2-1	TRBV11-2	TGTGCCAGCAGCAAAACTAGCGGGAGGGGACCGAATGAGCAGTTCTTC	CASSKTSGRGPNEQFF
.	.	TRBJ2-7	TRBV19	TGTGCCAGTAAAGGAGCGGACGGACTACCCCGCGAGCAGTACTTC	CASKGADGLPREQYF
TRBD2	.	TRBJ2-4	TRBV4-1	TGCGCCAGCAGCCAGCCGCTAGCGGGCCGCTCCAAAAACATTCAGTACTTC	CASSQPLAGRSKNIQYF